This T cell receptor beta chain was sequenced for a study of T cell repertoires in cytomegalovirus infection. This clonotype showed up just a few times. Its antigen is currently unknown. TCRdb reanalysed the reads using MiXCR and keeps one entry per CDR3 protein. The sample yields roughly 300,000 distinct CDR3 sequences, approximately 9.5% seen once. CDR1 is LGHNA, CDR2 YNFKEQ, per germline. V lost 0 bases to trimming and J lost 0 bases, with 2 bases between them. This CDR3 is built from 14 residues. Study-wide results and limits: Totalled public TCR beta family frequency picked out people who carried CMV plus the relevant HLA. There were HLA-C-restricted CMV-specific TCR beta clonotypes dominating the ex vivo response.

Sequencing was carried out using PBMCs. This chain connects TRBV4-2 to TRBJ1-4; D is uncertain. This TCR came from a human donor in good health (CMV status not recorded). Some clones in this sample may be carry-over from other donors' samples. The CDR3, as DNA: TGTGCCAGCAGCCAAGATGCAACTAATGAAAAACTGTTTTTT. As protein: CASSQDATNEKLFF.